This T cell receptor beta chain was sequenced during a study of beta chain features in type 1 diabetes. Study-level background: Age, gender and cell yields were similar between patients and healthy donors.

Study-wide findings and caveats: Whether TCRB rearrangement is influenced by HLA type was left unresolved in this analysis. For patients, the naive, central memory and Treg TCRB repertoires appeared more alike than for healthy donors.

To note about this clone: The antigen is undetermined.

Germline CDR1 reads LGHNA; CDR2 reads YNFKEQ. This CDR3 is built from 14 residues. Expressed TCRB transcripts were sequenced because the entire RNA isolate underwent reverse transcription. Sequenced by immunoSEQ multiplex PCR; TCRdb stores in-frame clones only, minus some. Among 130,000 or so clones, 9.2% were seen once, and the ten largest hold around 0.68%. The receptor was derived from a man aged 18 to 30 in good health. Sequenced material: central memory CD4+ T cells from blood. The V and J genes are TRBV4-2 and TRBJ2-5; 10 bases line up with TRBD1. This chain's CDR3 is CDLKGQGPQETQYF. The CDR3 DNA reads TGTGACCTAAAGGGACAGGGGCCTCAAGAGACCCAGTACTTC.